This is a list of T cell receptor beta chains from one sample in a study of blood T cell repertoires in COVID-19. The repertoire was sequenced with immunoSEQ multiplex PCR; TCRdb's copy has only in-frame clones and lacks some. The sample holds fewer than 150,000 clones, roughly 79% seen once. The specimen sequenced was peripheral blood. Source of these receptors: a human donor in a cohort sampled during active COVID-19. Each CDR3 is given with its conserved first and last residue. The order of the fields is clone size, J gene, CDR3 length, D gene, V gene, CDR3 protein, CDR3 DNA. A D gene is named only where the DNA matches it firmly. Clone size, where shown, is once, few, many, or a class for clones that have expanded.

abundance: -
j_gene: TRBJ1-1
len: 15
d_gene: -
v_gene: TRBV9
CDR3aa: CASSPRAGSDTEAFF
CDR3nt: TGTGCCAGCAGCCCCCGGGCGGGATCGGACACTGAAGCTTTCTTT

abundance: -
j_gene: TRBJ2-6
len: 16
d_gene: -
v_gene: TRBV3-1/TRBV3-2
CDR3aa: CASSQFRGTGANVLTF
CDR3nt: TGTGCCAGCAGCCAATTTAGGGGCACTGGGGCCAACGTCCTGACTTTC

abundance: -
j_gene: TRBJ1-6
len: 17
d_gene: TRBD1
v_gene: TRBV19
CDR3aa: CASSSSSTGTDNSPLHF
CDR3nt: TGTGCCAGTAGTAGTTCGTCTACCGGGACAGATAATTCACCCCTCCACTTT

abundance: once
j_gene: TRBJ1-2
len: 14
d_gene: -
v_gene: TRBV5-4
CDR3aa: CASSSGGPPDGYTF
CDR3nt: TGTGCCAGCAGCTCGGGGGGCCCTCCGGATGGCTACACCTTC

abundance: -
j_gene: TRBJ2-1
len: 15
d_gene: TRBD2
v_gene: TRBV5-1
CDR3aa: CASRTSGTSYNEQFF
CDR3nt: TGCGCCAGCAGAACATCCGGGACTAGCTATAATGAGCAGTTCTTC

abundance: -
j_gene: TRBJ2-7
len: 15
d_gene: TRBD1
v_gene: TRBV11-2
CDR3aa: CASSLSTGDRYEQYF
CDR3nt: TGTGCCAGCAGCTTAAGTACAGGGGACCGCTACGAGCAGTACTTC

abundance: -
j_gene: TRBJ1-4
len: 15
d_gene: -
v_gene: TRBV4-1
CDR3aa: CASSQRGGAAEKLFF
CDR3nt: TGCGCCAGCAGCCAGAGGGGGGGGGCGGCGGAAAAACTGTTTTTT

abundance: -
j_gene: TRBJ2-7
len: 15
d_gene: TRBD1
v_gene: TRBV27
CDR3aa: CAREPGQGNSEEQYF
CDR3nt: TGTGCCAGGGAACCGGGACAGGGTAATTCGGAGGAGCAGTACTTC

abundance: -
j_gene: TRBJ2-6
len: 15
d_gene: -
v_gene: TRBV3-1/TRBV3-2
CDR3aa: CASSQPGTGANVLTF
CDR3nt: TGTGCCAGCAGCCAACCAGGGACTGGGGCCAACGTCCTGACTTTC

abundance: -
j_gene: TRBJ1-2
len: 15
d_gene: -
v_gene: TRBV13
CDR3aa: CASSLGRGEGYGYTF
CDR3nt: TGTGCCAGCAGCTTAGGCAGAGGGGAGGGCTATGGCTACACCTTC